The T cell receptor (beta chain) described here comes from a study of shared T cell receptors in the human thymus. Clones were sequenced by immunoSEQ multiplex PCR, and TCRdb holds only the in-frame ones, with some missing. The profile shows about 660,000 clones, 85% to 90% of them singletons. J gave up 8 bases and V 3 bases, and 3 bases lay outside the gene matches. CDR1 and CDR2 (germline): LNHNV, YYDKDF (reference sequence). This CDR3 is 15 amino acids long. This clone was recorded a few times. This same sample was also taken into another study, of human thymus T cells. That study adds: Corrective cardiac surgery supplied the resected thymus tissue. Related research described thymic repertoires that were highly overlapping among unrelated individuals.

The receptor was derived from a boy in the first two years of life with a congenital heart defect. The chain uses TRBV15 and TRBJ2-1, with 14 bases aligning to TRBD2. The sample was thymocytes. CDR3 sequence: CATSSGTSGSYEQFF. Written as DNA, the CDR3 is TGTGCCACCAGCAGCGGGACTAGCGGGAGTTATGAGCAGTTCTTC.